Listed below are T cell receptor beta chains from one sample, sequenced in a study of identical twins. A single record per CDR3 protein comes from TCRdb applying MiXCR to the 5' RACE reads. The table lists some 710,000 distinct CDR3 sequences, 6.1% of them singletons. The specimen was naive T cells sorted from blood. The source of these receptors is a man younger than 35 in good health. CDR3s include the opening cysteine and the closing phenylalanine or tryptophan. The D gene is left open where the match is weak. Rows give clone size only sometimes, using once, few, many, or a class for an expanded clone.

CDR3 protein: CASSLHPRQGFGETQYF
CDR3 DNA: TGTGCCAGCAGCTTACATCCCCGACAGGGGTTTGGGGAGACCCAGTACTTC
clone size: few
D gene: TRBD1
V gene: TRBV7-9
J gene: TRBJ2-5

CDR3 protein: CASSLGLRQETQYF
CDR3 DNA: TGTGCCAGCAGCTTAGGTCTGCGGCAAGAGACCCAGTACTTC
clone size: few
D gene: .
V gene: TRBV13
J gene: TRBJ2-5

CDR3 protein: CASSLVTDRAFEQFF
CDR3 DNA: TGCGCCAGCAGCTTGGTTACAGACAGGGCCTTCGAGCAGTTCTTC
clone size: many
D gene: TRBD1
V gene: TRBV5-1
J gene: TRBJ2-1

CDR3 protein: CASSFPGLTNNEQFF
CDR3 DNA: TGTGCCAGCAGCTTTCCTGGATTGACGAACAATGAGCAGTTCTTC
clone size: many
D gene: .
V gene: TRBV7-9
J gene: TRBJ2-1

CDR3 protein: CASSSSYTDTQYF
CDR3 DNA: TGTGCCAGCAGTTCATCTTACACAGATACGCAGTATTTT
clone size: many
D gene: .
V gene: TRBV12-3/TRBV12-4
J gene: TRBJ2-3

CDR3 protein: CASSLRGGAGQPQHF
CDR3 DNA: TGTGCCAGCAGCCTTCGGGGGGGGGCAGGTCAGCCCCAGCATTTT
clone size: many
D gene: .
V gene: TRBV5-5
J gene: TRBJ1-5

CDR3 protein: CASSFRGSGYGYTF
CDR3 DNA: TGTGCCAGCAGTTTCCGTGGTTCGGGCTATGGCTACACCTTC
clone size: many
D gene: .
V gene: TRBV28
J gene: TRBJ1-2

CDR3 protein: CSVDTTGRVGGTQYF
CDR3 DNA: TGCAGCGTTGACACAACTGGGCGGGTAGGGGGGACCCAGTACTTC
clone size: .
D gene: .
V gene: TRBV29-1
J gene: TRBJ2-5

CDR3 protein: CASSQDRTGVYNEQFF
CDR3 DNA: TGCGCCAGCAGCCAAGATAGAACGGGAGTCTACAATGAGCAGTTCTTC
clone size: .
D gene: .
V gene: TRBV4-1
J gene: TRBJ2-1

CDR3 protein: CSARPMGGPVNEAFF
CDR3 DNA: TGCAGTGCTAGACCCATGGGAGGACCGGTTAATGAAGCTTTCTTT
clone size: many
D gene: .
V gene: TRBV20-1
J gene: TRBJ1-1

CDR3 protein: CASSHVAGLEPRGEQFF
CDR3 DNA: TGTGCCAGCAGCCATGTTGCTGGACTGGAGCCCCGGGGGGAGCAGTTCTTC
clone size: few
D gene: .
V gene: TRBV3-1
J gene: TRBJ2-1

CDR3 protein: CASSHTFPGSNTEAFF
CDR3 DNA: TGCGCCAGCAGCCATACCTTCCCCGGCTCGAACACTGAAGCTTTCTTT
clone size: .
D gene: .
V gene: TRBV5-1
J gene: TRBJ1-1

CDR3 protein: CASSLVGSEQYF
CDR3 DNA: TGCGCCAGCAGCTTGGTGGGAAGCGAGCAGTACTTC
clone size: many
D gene: .
V gene: TRBV5-1
J gene: TRBJ2-7

CDR3 protein: CASNAPGQGGSPLHF
CDR3 DNA: TGTGCCAGCAACGCTCCGGGACAGGGAGGTTCACCCCTCCACTTT
clone size: many
D gene: TRBD1
V gene: TRBV4-2
J gene: TRBJ1-6

CDR3 protein: CASSQGGSTSETQYF
CDR3 DNA: TGCGCCAGCAGCCAAGGGGGATCGACTAGTGAAACCCAGTACTTC
clone size: .
D gene: .
V gene: TRBV4-3
J gene: TRBJ2-5